This T cell receptor beta chain originates from a study of CD8+CD57+ T cells in acquired aplastic anemia. Turning to the study itself: Sorted CD4+ plus CD8+ cells gave DNA averaging about 3 ug. Healthy donors gave about 10.8 million reads on average for CD4+ cells. Study-level findings and limits: Patients and controls had in common 25 to 30 CD8+ CDR3 sequences. Significance was not reached for CD8+ Simpson's diversity between patients and controls.

TCR beta VDJ combinations and CDR3 sequences were profiled from genomic DNA. TCRdb reprocessed the reads with MiXCR, giving one entry per CDR3 protein. The repertoire has some 200,000 distinct CDR3 sequences, 34% of them found once; the top ten carry 1.1%. In its sample, this clonotype was seen many times. As yet, its antigen is unknown. Sequencing input: sorted CD4+, CD8+, or CD8+CD57+ T cells (not recorded which) from PBMCs. The sequence came from a human donor in good health, serving as a control.

The chain's CDR3 is CAISTGTGLYEQYF. The CDR3 coding sequence is TGTGCCATCAGTACCGGGACAGGGCTCTACGAGCAGTACTTC. The chain couples TRBV10-3 to TRBJ2-7; 9 nucleotides agree with TRBD1. The CDR3 is 14 residues long. Germline assignment: CDR1 ENHRY and CDR2 SYGVKD. V lost 5 bases and J lost 3; bases outside the gene matches: 5.